In its sample, the clone carrying this T cell receptor (beta chain) was seen many times. The CDR3 spans 18 residues. The V gene's germline CDR1 is SGHRS and CDR2 YFSETQ. With V trimmed by 5 bases and J by 3 bases, 19 bases remained unmatched. TCRdb redid the calling of the 5' RACE reads with MiXCR, one entry per CDR3 protein. In the table there are 20,000 to 30,000 distinct CDR3 sequences, roughly a tenth of which are singletons. Sample time point: blood at routine non-recurrence follow-up after resection. Whole RNA from tumor, nontumor lung or frozen PBMC was sequenced unsorted. These data belong to a study of spatial heterogeneity in lung cancer. Across the whole study: The donor group consisted of under 90 patients who had untreated, early-stage non-small cell lung cancer. Raw sequencing reads included, on average, more than eight appearances of each unique TCR and UMI combination. Any follow-up PBMC samples that were available went on to be sequenced, and the median time to follow-up was roughly two years after resection.

Sequenced here: PBMCs, sampled at follow-up. The clonotype was recovered from a male donor with early-stage non-small cell lung cancer. The rearrangement joins TRBV5-1 to TRBJ2-7; TRBD1 matches at 8 bases. CDR3 bases: TGCGCCAGCAGTAGTTTTCCGGCAAGGACAGGGTCCCACTACGAGCAGTACTTC. Its translation: CASSSFPARTGSHYEQYF.